Listed below are T cell receptor beta chains from one sample, sequenced in a study of T-cell memory formation after mild COVID-19. MiXCR, run by TCRdb on the 5' RACE reads, gives a single entry per CDR3 protein. The sample includes about 440,000 distinct CDR3 sequences, 20% of them seen just once. Specimen: PBMCs or a T cell subset sorted from them (not recorded which). The source is an adult woman who had mild COVID-19 (a few samples of this study predate the infection). Cell type and time point are not known. CDR3s include the opening cysteine and the closing phenylalanine or tryptophan. The D gene is left open where the match is weak. Clone size is shown for a subset of rows, as once, few, many or a class of expanded clone.

CSARDPDRLAPSTDTQYF	TGCAGTGCTAGAGACCCAGACCGGCTAGCCCCTAGCACAGATACGCAGTATTTT	TRBJ2-3	few	TRBV20-1	-
CASSSLTYGYTF	TGTGCCAGCAGCTCCCTAACCTATGGCTACACCTTC	TRBJ1-2	few	TRBV7-8	-
CASSLELSTNEKLFF	TGTGCCAGCAGCTTAGAGCTCAGCACTAATGAAAAACTGTTTTTT	TRBJ1-4	-	TRBV7-2	-
CASSSAGASGRNEQFF	TGTGCCAGCAGCTCAGCGGGGGCTAGCGGGAGAAATGAGCAGTTCTTC	TRBJ2-1	many	TRBV7-9	TRBD2
CASSPEGYLSYNEQFF	TGTGCCAGCAGCCCTGAAGGGTACCTATCCTACAATGAGCAGTTCTTC	TRBJ2-1	few	TRBV7-6	-
CATSDFLDQETQYF	TGTGCCACCAGTGATTTTCTGGACCAAGAGACCCAGTACTTC	TRBJ2-5	few	TRBV24-1	-
CASSFVGTGNEQYF	TGTGCCAGCAGTTTCGTCGGGACAGGGAATGAGCAGTACTTC	TRBJ2-7	few	TRBV2	TRBD1
CASSGDPGGTDTQYF	TGTGCCAGCAGTGGGGACCCCGGCGGGACAGATACGCAGTATTTT	TRBJ2-3	-	TRBV6-4	-
CASSATGNPNTGELFF	TGTGCCAGCAGCGCTACGGGGAACCCGAACACCGGGGAGCTGTTTTTT	TRBJ2-2	-	TRBV9	-
CSARDYLNTGELFF	TGCAGTGCTAGAGATTACCTGAACACCGGGGAGCTGTTTTTT	TRBJ2-2	once	TRBV20-1	-
CASSPLMGAYNEQFF	TGTGCCAGCAGCCCTTTAATGGGTGCGTACAATGAGCAGTTCTTC	TRBJ2-1	many	TRBV7-9	-